These 23 T cell receptor beta chains came from one sample sequenced in a study of tumor-infiltrating lymphocytes in primary liver carcinoma. Unsorted bulk tissue, about 17-33 mg of it, served as the source for co-extraction of RNA and DNA. Priming with a constant-region primer yielded TCR beta cDNA from 400 to 550 ng total RNA. Libraries for TCR beta were built through three nested multiplex PCR rounds, which together made up a slightly modified ARM-PCR procedure. TRBV1-TRBV30 forward and Cbeta reverse primers drove the first two roughly 10-cycle rounds. Via MiXCR, TCRdb re-called the multiplex PCR reads, giving one row per CDR3 protein. This sample carries 100,000 to 150,000 distinct CDR3 sequences, approximately 64% of them seen once, and the ten largest clones take about 8%. The sample comprised liver tumor tissue from sampling region 3. Sample subset: tumor region T3, left-lateral pole. All receptors derive from a woman between 55 and 75 years old with primary liver carcinoma and hepatitis B virus infection.

About this clonotype: The conserved phenylalanine or tryptophan is not found at the CDR3 terminus, so this likely reflects a read error. The rearrangement joins TRBV7-8 to TRBJ2-1; 10 positions agree with TRBD2. Germline V gives CDR1 SGHVS, CDR2 FQNEAQ. This CDR3 contains 15 residues. With V trimmed by 6 bases and J by 8 bases, 10 bases remained unmatched. The CDR3 nucleotides read TGTGCCAGCAGATACGGGACTAGCGTGACTCATGAGCAGTTCTTA. This encodes CASRYGTSVTHEQFL.

In the case of this clonotype: One end of the junction varies from germline; a read error may be responsible. V and J are TRBV6-5 and TRBJ2-1; D might be TRBD2 (7 bases). CDR3 length equals 14 residues. Germline lookup yields CDR1 MNHEY and CDR2 SVGAGI. The CDR3 is CASGRGAGRYDQFF. The CDR3 DNA reads TGTGCTAGCGGACGGGGGGCCGGGAGGTATGATCAGTTCTTC.

The gene calls are TRBV7-3 and TRBJ1-1; TRBD1 might be the D (5 bases). The germline V and J ends were trimmed by 4 bases and 4 bases, with 13 bases remaining between them. Germline CDR1 SGHTA, CDR2 FQGTGA. CDR3 size: 14 residues. The CDR3 loop is CASSSLGEGTEAFF. The CDR3 DNA sequence: TGTGCCAGCAGCTCGTTAGGGGAGGGCACTGAAGCTTTCTTT.

The gene calls are TRBV11-3 and TRBJ2-2, with 7 positions matching TRBD1. This CDR3 is 14 amino acids long. Germline CDR1 is SGHNT and CDR2 is YENEEA. J lost 12 bases, V lost 6 bases, and 13 bases had no gene match. This CDR3 reads CASRGIRATGKLFF. In DNA, the CDR3 is TGTGCCAGCAGGGGAATTAGGGCGACAGGGAAGCTGTTTTTT.

V is TRBV5-8 and J is TRBJ1-5, with 8 bases matching TRBD1. CDR3 length: 17 residues. Trimming cost V 0 bases and J 7 bases; bases outside gene matches: 12. The germline gives CDR1 SGHTS, CDR2 YDEGEE. CDR3 bases: TGTGCCAGCAGCTTGGTGGGGACAGGCGTCTTCGGGCAGCCCCAGCATTTT. Translating gives CASSLVGTGVFGQPQHF.

This clonotype turned up a few times. The chain joins TRBV28 to TRBJ1-3, with TRBD1 matching over 7 bases. CDR1 MDHEN and CDR2 SYDVKM come from the germline V gene. Losses at the gene ends were 2 bases for V and 3 bases for J; bases not matched to a gene: 7. The length of the CDR3 is 16 residues. The CDR3 DNA is TGTGCCAGCAGTTTAAGAGGGGGCGCGGGTGGAAACACCATATATTTT. This sequence encodes CASSLRGGAGGNTIYF.

This clonotype was seen a handful of times. CDR3 DNA sequence: TGTGCCAGTAGACGGGGAGTCAGGGATGCCTACGAGCAGTACTTC. Encoded protein: CASRRGVRDAYEQYF. The rearrangement uses TRBV28 and TRBJ2-7, with D perhaps assigned TRBD1 or TRBD2 (5 bases each). The germline CDR1 and CDR2 sequences are MDHEN and SYDVKM. V was pared by 9 bases and J by 2 bases, with 20 bases between. CDR3 size: 15 residues. Full variable domain (remainder filled in from reference TRBV28 and TRBJ2-7): DVKVTQSSRYLVKRTGEKVFLECVQDMDHENMFWYRQDPGLGLRLIYFSYDVKMKEKGDIPEGYSVSREKKERFSLILESASTNQTSMYLCASRRGVRDAYEQYFGPGTRLTVT.

In its sample, this clonotype ranks as large. The V gene is TRBV11-2, the J gene TRBJ2-3; the D gene could be TRBD1 or TRBD2 (5 bases each). Germline values: CDR1 SGHAT, CDR2 FQNNGV. Trimming took 0 bases from V and 6 from J, leaving 10 bases between them. The CDR3 length is 14 residues. The CDR3 here is CASSLDREIDTQYF. In DNA form, the CDR3 reads TGTGCCAGCAGCTTAGACAGGGAGATCGATACGCAGTATTTT.

In its sample, this clonotype was seen once. One end of the junction does not line up with germline, which may come from a read error. The chain carries TRBV5-6 and TRBJ2-5; D is possibly TRBD1 (7 bases). CDR1 is SGHDT and CDR2 is YYEEEE in the germline V gene. This CDR3 is 15 amino acids long. CDR3 region: CTSSIRGADQETQYF. The CDR3 region has the DNA TGTACCAGCAGCATCAGGGGGGCAGACCAAGAGACCCAGTACTTC.

This clonotype was found once. The chain is built from TRBV2 and TRBJ2-7, with a tentative D call TRBD1 (7 bases). CDR3 length: 17 residues. The germline CDR1 and CDR2 sequences are SNHLY and FYNNEI. The V and J ends lost 6 bases and 5 bases respectively, with 26 bases between them. The CDR3 DNA sequence: TGTGCCAGCAGCGGAGGGACAGAAAGCGGGCTCTGGAACGAGCAGTACTTC. The encoded protein is CASSGGTESGLWNEQYF.

A remark on this clonotype: The junction differs from germline at one of its ends, possibly a read error. The chain is built from TRBV12-3 or TRBV12-4 and TRBJ2-7; no firm D call. There are 13 residues in the CDR3. The CDR3 coding sequence is TGTGCCGGCAGTTTCGGGTCTTACTACGAGCAGTACTTC. It specifies CAGSFGSYYEQYF.

This clonotype was seen a few times. An end of the junction differs from the germline gene, which may be a read error. This chain links TRBV11-2 with TRBJ2-5; perhaps TRBD1 as D (5 bases). Germline lookup yields CDR1 SGHAT and CDR2 FQNNGV. This CDR3 is built from 14 residues. DNA of the CDR3: TGTGCCAGCAGCACGGCAGGGCGGAAAGAGACCCAGTGCTTC. Protein: CASSTAGRKETQCF.

This clonotype has ten or more counts. The chain recombines TRBV12-5 with TRBJ1-3, with no clear D. Germline V lookup: CDR1 LGHNT, CDR2 FRNRAP. The CDR3 loop spans 14 amino acids. Deletions cut 1 base from V and 0 bases from J, with 4 bases between. In DNA form, the CDR3 reads TGTGCTAGTGGTTTGGGGGTCTCTGGAAACACCATATATTTT. Translating gives CASGLGVSGNTIYF.

Notes on this clonotype: Relative to the germline gene, one junction end is altered; a read error may explain this. V is TRBV11-2 and J is TRBJ2-1, with TRBD2 matching over 9 bases. The CDR3 totals 19 residues. CDR1 is SGHAT and CDR2 is FQNNGV in the germline V gene. The CDR3 nucleotides read TGTGTCAGCAGCTTAGAATCGGGCGGGAGGGCCTCGACCTACAATGAGCAGTTCTTC. Protein: CVSSLESGGRASTYNEQFF.

About this clonotype: Its ends do not fully match the called genes, so a read error is possible. This sequence joins TRBV11-1 and TRBJ2-2; D remains ambiguous. Germline values: CDR1 SGHAT, CDR2 FQDESV (reference sequence). The CDR3 totals 14 residues. CDR3 in amino acids: CAGRPSLGTGELFF. CDR3 nucleotides: TGTGCCGGCAGACCGAGCCTTGGTACCGGGGAGCTGTTTTTT. The whole variable domain, filled in from reference TRBV11-1 and TRBJ2-2, reads EAEVAQSPRYKITEKSQAVAFWCDPISGHATLYWYRQILGQGPELLVQFQDESVVDDSQLPKDRFSAERLKGVDSTLKIQPAELGDSAMYLCAGRPSLGTGELFFGEGSRLTVL.

This clonotype was observed many times. The CDR3 DNA reads as TGCGCCAGCAGCACAGGGTCTGGTACCGGGGAGCTGTTTTTT. Residues: CASSTGSGTGELFF. V usage is TRBV5-1 and J usage is TRBJ2-2; D may be TRBD1 (6 bases). This CDR3 region has 14 residues. The V end was cut by 4 bases, the J end by 5 bases, with 12 bases between. Germline lookup yields CDR1 SGHRS and CDR2 YFSETQ.

Ten or more counts support this clonotype. The chain links TRBV28 to TRBJ2-4, with TRBD1 matching 7 bases. Trimming removed 3 bases from V and 0 bases from J; junction bases left unmatched: 8. Germline V lookup: CDR1 MDHEN, CDR2 SYDVKM. There are 17 residues in the CDR3. CDR3 nucleotides: TGTGCCAGCAGTTTCCTCGGGACAGAGCTAGCCAAAAACATTCAGTACTTC. Translating gives CASSFLGTELAKNIQYF.

A remark on this clonotype: An end of the junction does not agree with germline; a read error may underlie this. The chain uses TRBV11-3 and TRBJ2-7; D is uncertain. The CDR3 extends over 16 amino acids. Germline V gene lookup returns CDR1 SGHNT and CDR2 YENEEA. The CDR3 loop is CDSIFARGGSPYEQYF. Written as DNA, the CDR3 is TGTGACAGCATCTTCGCCAGAGGCGGTAGCCCCTACGAGCAGTACTTC.

On this clonotype itself: Given a much more abundant clone one base away, this may be a read error. V and J are TRBV28 and TRBJ2-7, with D perhaps matching TRBD1 (6 bases). The CDR3 is made up of 14 amino acids. Germline CDR1 reads MDHEN; CDR2 reads SYDVKM. V was cut by 7 bases and J by 2 bases, with 15 bases left in between. The CDR3 DNA follows: TGTGCCAGCATCCTGGGGGCTGACGCCTACGAGCAGTACTTC. Translation gives CASILGADAYEQYF.

The chain employs TRBV5-1 and TRBJ1-1; D perhaps matches TRBD1 (5 bases). The V gene lost 3 bases and the J gene lost 8 bases, with 14 bases spanning the gap. Germline V gene lookup returns CDR1 SGHRS and CDR2 YFSETQ. CDR3 size: 13 residues. As DNA, the CDR3 is TGCGCCAGCAGCTATGACAAGGGGCCCGAAGCTTTCTTT. The encoded protein is CASSYDKGPEAFF.

This clonotype appeared a few times. This may be a read error, as it is one base from a much larger clone. This chain links TRBV12-3 or TRBV12-4 with TRBJ2-2; D might be TRBD2 (6 bases). This CDR3 is built from 14 residues. CDR3 sequence: CASSLDGNTGGLFF. The CDR3 region has the DNA TGTGCCAGCAGTTTAGACGGGAACACCGGGGGGCTGTTTTTT.

The gene calls are TRBV5-1 and TRBJ2-7, with 9 bases aligning to TRBD1. CDR1 SGHRS and CDR2 YFSETQ come from the germline V gene. The CDR3 runs 16 residues. DNA for the CDR3: TGCGTCGGCAGCTTGGATGGACAGGGGTTGGCCTACGAGCAGTACTTC. Residues: CVGSLDGQGLAYEQYF. Combining the CDR3 with reference TRBV5-1 and TRBJ2-7 gives the whole variable domain KAGVTQTPRYLIKTRGQQVTLSCSPISGHRSVSWYQQTPGQGLQFLFEYFSETQRNKGNFPGRFSGRQFSNSRSEMNVSTLELGDSALYLCVGSLDGQGLAYEQYFGPGTRLTVT.

With respect to this clonotype: This may come from a read error, since a much larger clone is one base off. The chain carries TRBV7-9 and TRBJ2-7, with D perhaps matching TRBD2 (6 bases). CDR1 is SEHNR and CDR2 is FQNEAQ in the germline V gene (reference sequence). V gave up 5 bases and J gave up 3 bases, with 23 bases separating them. The CDR3 is made up of 17 amino acids. CDR3 nucleotide sequence: TGTGCCAGCAGCCTCGCGGGGAGGCTAGCGTCCCACTACGAGCAGTACTTC. This gives the protein CASSLAGRLASHYEQYF.